Presented here are 3 T cell receptor beta chains from one specimen sequenced in a study of graft-versus-host responses after intestinal transplantation. Profiled with immunoSEQ multiplex PCR; TCRdb holds only in-frame clones, not every one. The repertoire holds 90,000 to 100,000 clones, roughly 83% seen once, with more than 1.4% in the top ten. The specimen was PBMCs, collected 255 days after intestinal transplant. The receptors originated from a human patient who received an intestinal transplant, so some T cells may come from the graft donor.

V gene TRBV14 combines with J gene TRBJ1-1; D is unclear. The germline gives CDR1 SGHDN, CDR2 FVKESK. CDR3 length equals 18 residues. Trimming took off 1 base at V and 1 base at J, with 19 bases between the two ends. As DNA, the CDR3 is TGTGCCAGCAGCCAAGTTACACGAAGGACTGGAGGGAACACTGAAGCTTTCTTT. Translating it yields CASSQVTRRTGGNTEAFF.

J is TRBJ2-3 and V is TRBV7-2; no clear D gene. The CDR3 is 13 residues long. Deletions cut 5 bases from V and 4 bases from J, with 10 bases between. Germline-derived CDR1 and CDR2 are SGHTA and FQGNSA. CDR3 nucleotides: TGTGCCAGCAGCCTAGTGAGCCCAGATACGCAGTATTTT. Translation gives CASSLVSPDTQYF.

The chain joins TRBV4-1 to TRBJ2-3; 9 nucleotides align to TRBD2. The CDR3 runs to 16 residues. Trimming at V came to 1 base and at J to 5 bases, leaving 7 bases not matched to a gene. The V gene's germline CDR1 is MGHRA and CDR2 YSYEKL. The CDR3 loop is CASSQVSGRPEDTQYF. CDR3 in DNA: TGCGCCAGCAGCCAAGTCAGCGGGAGGCCCGAAGATACGCAGTATTTT.